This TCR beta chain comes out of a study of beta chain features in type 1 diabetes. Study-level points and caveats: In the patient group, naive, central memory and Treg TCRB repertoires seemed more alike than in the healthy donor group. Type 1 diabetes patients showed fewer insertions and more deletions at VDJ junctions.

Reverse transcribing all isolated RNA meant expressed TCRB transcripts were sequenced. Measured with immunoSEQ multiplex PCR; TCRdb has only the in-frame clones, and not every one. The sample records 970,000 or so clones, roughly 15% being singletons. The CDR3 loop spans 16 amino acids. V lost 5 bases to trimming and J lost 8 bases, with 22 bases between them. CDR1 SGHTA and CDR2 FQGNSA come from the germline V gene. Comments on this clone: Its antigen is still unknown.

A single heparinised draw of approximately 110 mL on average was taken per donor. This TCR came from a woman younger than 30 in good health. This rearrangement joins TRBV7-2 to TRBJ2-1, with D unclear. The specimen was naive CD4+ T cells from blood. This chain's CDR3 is CASSLLGARGIDEQFF. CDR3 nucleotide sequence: TGTGCCAGCAGCCTTCTAGGTGCACGTGGAATCGATGAGCAGTTCTTC.